The clone carrying this T cell receptor beta chain was observed many times. Its target is unknown. The sample is drawn from a study of response to subunit inactivated influenza vaccine. Study conclusions and caveats: Researchers suggested that each seasonal influenza vaccination recruits few new T cells.

One entry per CDR3 protein results from TCRdb running MiXCR on the RT-PCR reads. The sample comprises 650,000 to 800,000 distinct CDR3 sequences, roughly 20% of which are singletons, and roughly 11% rests with the top ten. CDR1 and CDR2 from the germline V gene are SQVTM and ANQGSEA. The CDR3 has 12 residues. Trimming pared 5 bases from V and 1 base from J, leaving 5 bases between. The receptor was derived from a man aged 50 to 60 who received an inactivated influenza vaccine. The genes are TRBV29-1 and TRBJ2-2; D is unresolved. The sequencing used PBMCs from blood, collected 4 to 6 days after vaccination. CDR3 loop: CSVFQNTGELFF. In DNA, the CDR3 is TGCAGCGTTTTTCAGAACACCGGGGAGCTGTTTTTT.